Detailed here is one T cell receptor (beta chain). What it binds is unknown. TCR beta CDR3 regions were amplified from RNA. With the HTBI primer set, the TCR CDR3 went through a first round of RT-PCR. TCRdb processed the multiplex PCR reads anew with MiXCR; each CDR3 protein has one entry. The table records 400,000 or so distinct CDR3 sequences, over 11% of them present only once. These data originate in a study of T cells in Graves' hyperthyroidism and ophthalmopathy. Study background: Staff took peripheral blood when the initial diagnosis was made, before any treatment began. Overall study findings and caveats: Stable hyperthyroidism was told apart from ophthalmopathy by a model built on 13 V-J features. Ophthalmopathy was identified by the model a median approximately six months ahead of onset.

It was 8.5 to 10 ml of fresh peripheral blood that supplied the PBMCs. Germline CDR1 is MGHDK and CDR2 is SYGVNS. The CDR3 sequence is 14 residues long. V shed 7 bases and J 4 bases; nucleotides not matched to a gene: 8. Sequencing was performed on blood. This sequence originates from a man over 45 with Graves' ophthalmopathy. V usage is TRBV25-1 and J usage is TRBJ1-2, with 8 nucleotides matching TRBD1. The CDR3 DNA sequence: TGTGCCAGCACCAGGGGGGACAGGCTCTATGGCTACACCTTC. This codes for CASTRGDRLYGYTF.